Shown below are 27 T cell receptor beta chains from a single sample sequenced in a study of blood T cell repertoires in COVID-19. Repertoires were generated with immunoSEQ multiplex PCR, while TCRdb's copy carries only in-frame clones and drops some. The repertoire holds 400,000 to 450,000 clones, roughly 90% seen once, with 0.7% to 0.85% in the top ten. Sequenced sample: peripheral blood. These receptors were obtained from a man between 18 and 29 years old with COVID-19, enrolled during active disease.

The chain carries TRBV24-1 and TRBJ1-3; 7 bases fit TRBD1. The CDR3 has 15 amino acids. Losses at the gene ends were 4 bases for V and 1 base for J; bases not matched to a gene: 3. In germline, CDR1 is KGHDR, CDR2 SFDVKD. CDR3: CATSDSTGSGNTIYF. As DNA, the CDR3 is TGTGCCACCAGTGACTCGACAGGGTCTGGAAACACCATATATTTT.

This chain connects TRBV7-3 to TRBJ1-5; D is perhaps TRBD1 (5 bases). From germline, CDR1 is SGHTA and CDR2 FQGTGA. The CDR3 length is 15 residues. V shed 5 bases and J shed 7 bases, with 18 bases lying between them. The CDR3 sequence: CASSLGGIREQPQHF. The CDR3, as DNA: TGTGCCAGCAGCCTTGGGGGGATCCGGGAGCAGCCCCAGCATTTT.

The chain uses TRBV12-3 or TRBV12-4 and TRBJ1-2; D is unclear. With 3 bases removed from V and 0 bases from J, the gap between germline ends came to 5 bases. There are 13 residues in the CDR3. CDR3 DNA sequence: TGTGCCAGCAGTTTCTCAGCTAACTATGGCTACACCTTC. Amino acid sequence: CASSFSANYGYTF.

The V and J genes are TRBV6-4 and TRBJ1-4, with TRBD1 matching over 10 bases. V trimming: 8 bases; J trimming: 6 bases; junction bases outside the gene matches: 6. CDR3 length equals 14 residues. Germline V gene data show CDR1 as MRHNA and CDR2 as SNTAGT. The CDR3 DNA reads TGTGCCAGCGGGGGACAGGGGAGGGATGAAAAACTGTTTTTT. This translates into CASGGQGRDEKLFF.

This clone showed up just once. V usage is TRBV2 and J usage is TRBJ1-1; unclear D gene. This CDR3 has 11 amino acids. V was shortened by 6 bases and J by 6 bases, with 8 bases between the two germline ends. Germline V gene lookup returns CDR1 SNHLY and CDR2 FYNNEI. The CDR3: CASSGESEAFF. The CDR3 DNA sequence: TGTGCCAGCAGCGGGGAGTCTGAAGCTTTCTTT.

The chain combines TRBV24-1 with TRBJ2-1, with 7 bases matching TRBD2. Germline CDR1 is KGHDR and CDR2 is SFDVKD. The CDR3 spans 17 residues. V shed 3 bases and J 7 bases; nucleotides not matched to a gene: 14. The CDR3 loop reads CATSDTEARERVNEQFF. CDR3 in DNA: TGTGCCACCAGTGATACCGAGGCGCGGGAGAGAGTGAATGAGCAGTTCTTC.

The V call is TRBV7-6, the J call TRBJ2-5, with TRBD1 as a possible D gene (6 bases). Trimming removed 4 bases at V and 4 bases at J, with 16 bases between. The CDR3 loop spans 15 amino acids. Germline loops: CDR1 SGHVS, CDR2 FNYEAQ. CDR3 sequence: CASSSHRVGGETQYF. CDR3 coding DNA: TGTGCCAGCAGCTCCCACAGGGTGGGTGGAGAGACCCAGTACTTC.

The gene calls are TRBV5-4 and TRBJ2-3, with 8 bases fitting TRBD1. With 0 bases clipped from V and 5 bases from J, the junction kept 5 bases outside the gene matches. Looked up from germline, CDR1 is SGHNT and CDR2 is YYREEE (reference sequence). The CDR3 length is 15 residues. The CDR3 DNA sequence: TGTGCCAGCAGCTTGGTTCAGGGGGCGTTAGATACGCAGTATTTT. Encoded protein: CASSLVQGALDTQYF.

The chain employs TRBV5-4 and TRBJ2-2, with 14 bases lining up with TRBD2. The CDR3 has 16 residues. Germline V lookup: CDR1 SGHNT, CDR2 YYREEE (reference sequence). V lost 4 bases to trimming and J lost 4 bases; unmatched junction nucleotides: 3. The CDR3 spells CASSTGTSGSTGELFF. In nucleotides, the CDR3 is TGTGCCAGCAGCACCGGGACTAGCGGGAGCACCGGGGAGCTGTTTTTT.

This rearrangement joins TRBV7-9 to TRBJ2-1; the D is unclear. V gave up 7 bases and J gave up 4 bases, with 14 bases separating them. CDR1 and CDR2 from the germline V gene are SEHNR and FQNEAQ (reference sequence). This CDR3 contains 14 residues. CDR3 loop: CASMRMATYNEQFF. The CDR3 nucleotides are TGTGCCAGCATGAGGATGGCAACATACAATGAGCAGTTCTTC.

The rearrangement uses TRBV5-8 and TRBJ1-4; unclear D gene. V shed 2 bases and J shed 3 bases, with 11 bases lying between them. CDR3 length: 15 amino acids. CDR1 is SGHTS and CDR2 is YDEGEE in the germline V gene. CDR3 protein: CASSFPSGSNEKLFF. The CDR3 region has the DNA TGTGCCAGCAGCTTTCCGTCGGGGTCTAATGAAAAACTGTTTTTT.

The V gene is TRBV27, the J gene TRBJ2-3; possibly TRBD2 for D (6 bases). CDR1 and CDR2 (germline): MNHEY, SMNVEV (reference sequence). The CDR3 spans 13 residues. V was trimmed by 4 bases and J by 8 bases, leaving 13 bases between them. In nucleotides, the CDR3 is TGTGCCAGCAGTTCGATAGCGGTGCTTACGCAGTATTTT. Amino acid sequence: CASSSIAVLTQYF.

The rearrangement links TRBV28 to TRBJ1-2; 9 bases fit TRBD1. The junction had 6 bases not matched to a gene; V was cut back by 5 bases and J by 2 bases. The V gene's germline CDR1 is MDHEN and CDR2 SYDVKM. The CDR3 consists of 15 residues. CDR3 sequence reads: CASSDEGTGNYGYTF. In DNA, the CDR3 is TGTGCCAGCAGTGACGAAGGGACAGGGAACTATGGCTACACCTTC.

V and J are TRBV11-2 and TRBJ2-1; D perhaps matches TRBD1 (6 bases). The CDR3 has 15 amino acids. CDR1 is SGHAT and CDR2 is FQNNGV in the germline V gene. Trimming left V 3 bases short and J 1 base short, with 10 bases between. The CDR3 DNA reads as TGTGCCAGCAGCTTTAATCAGGGGTCCTACAATGAGCAGTTCTTC. This encodes CASSFNQGSYNEQFF.

The V gene is TRBV6-1, the J gene TRBJ2-3; maybe TRBD2 (5 bases). The V gene's germline CDR1 is MNHNS and CDR2 SASEGT. Trimming left V 3 bases short and J 4 bases short, with 14 bases between. The CDR3 has 15 amino acids. Written as DNA, the CDR3 is TGTGCCAGCAGTGAGAGCGGTACCCCCGCAGATACGCAGTATTTT. Residues: CASSESGTPADTQYF.

This clone has just a few counts. The rearrangement joins TRBV10-1 to TRBJ1-5, with D perhaps matching TRBD1 (5 bases). The germline CDR1 and CDR2 sequences are WNHNN and SYGVQD (reference sequence). Between the trimmed V and J ends, which lost 2 bases and 6 bases, there was a span of 11 bases. The CDR3 has 14 amino acids. CDR3 amino acids: CASSEDGGSQPQHF. CDR3 DNA sequence: TGCGCCAGCAGTGAGGACGGGGGGTCTCAGCCCCAGCATTTT.

This chain connects TRBV7-9 to TRBJ2-5; no definite D call. The CDR3 loop spans 16 amino acids. V was trimmed by 5 bases and J by 2 bases, leaving 18 bases between them. The germline V gene has CDR1 SEHNR and CDR2 FQNEAQ (reference sequence). The CDR3: CASSGLGDNGQETQYF. The CDR3 DNA sequence: TGTGCCAGCAGCGGGTTGGGTGACAATGGGCAAGAGACCCAGTACTTC.

This sequence joins TRBV6-5 and TRBJ1-2; D is possibly TRBD1 (5 bases). The V end lost 2 bases, the J end lost 1 base, and 11 bases lay between the germline ends. The CDR3 runs 15 residues. Germline loops: CDR1 MNHEY, CDR2 SVGAGI. The CDR3 nucleotides are TGTGCCAGCAGTTACGGCTGGCAGGGTAACTATGGCTACACCTTC. It is translated as CASSYGWQGNYGYTF.

The rearrangement links TRBV13 to TRBJ1-2; 9 bases match TRBD1. Germline lookup yields CDR1 PRHDT and CDR2 FYEKMQ (reference sequence). This CDR3 has 15 amino acids. J gave up 8 bases and V 0 bases, and 7 bases lay outside the gene matches. The CDR3 DNA reads as TGTGCCAGCAGCTTAGGGGACAGGGGTGGATACGGCTACACCTTC. Translated: CASSLGDRGGYGYTF.

This chain links TRBV19 with TRBJ2-1, with 7 bases lining up with TRBD1. The CDR3 is 17 amino acids. Germline lookup yields CDR1 LNHDA and CDR2 SQIVND (reference sequence). J gave up 1 base and V 1 base, and 7 bases lay outside the gene matches. CDR3 loop: CASSIALGQRSYNEQFF. The DNA for the CDR3 is TGTGCCAGTAGTATAGCCCTGGGACAGCGTTCCTACAATGAGCAGTTCTTC. Full variable domain (rest looked up from reference TRBV19 and TRBJ2-1): DGGITQSPKYLFRKEGQNVTLSCEQNLNHDAMYWYRQDPGQGLRLIYYSQIVNDFQKGDIAEGYSVSREKKESFPLTVTSAQKNPTAFYLCASSIALGQRSYNEQFFGPGTRLTVL.

This chain connects TRBV4-1 to TRBJ2-7, with D possibly TRBD1 on 6 matching bases. V lost 4 bases to trimming and J lost 5 bases, with 21 bases between them. Germline V gene lookup returns CDR1 MGHRA and CDR2 YSYEKL. The CDR3 covers 16 residues. The CDR3 DNA is TGCGCCAGCAGCCGGGAAACAGGGTATAGCGCTAACGAGCAGTACTTC. Translation gives CASSRETGYSANEQYF.

The chain links TRBV19 to TRBJ1-5; D call uncertain. CDR1 is LNHDA, CDR2 SQIVND, per germline (reference sequence). The CDR3 sequence is 13 residues long. V shed 4 bases and J shed 3 bases, with 7 bases lying between them. The CDR3 loop reads CASSTGINQPQHF. In DNA form, the CDR3 reads TGTGCCAGTAGTACAGGTATCAATCAGCCCCAGCATTTT.

CDR3 in amino acids: CSASDTGATSQPQHF. The CDR3 bases are TGCAGTGCTAGTGATACAGGGGCCACGAGCCAGCCCCAGCATTTT. The chain joins TRBV20-1 to TRBJ1-5, with 7 bases identical to TRBD1. The germline CDR1 and CDR2 sequences are DFQATT and SNEGSKA (reference sequence). The CDR3 consists of 15 residues. Losses at the gene ends were 3 bases for V and 7 bases for J; bases not matched to a gene: 12.

This chain links TRBV6-2 or TRBV6-3 with TRBJ1-2; 7 positions agree with TRBD1. The germline CDR1 and CDR2 sequences are MNHEY and SVGEGT. With 2 bases clipped from V and 4 bases from J, the junction kept 4 bases outside the gene matches. CDR3 length equals 14 residues. This CDR3 is CASSYPGQIYGYTF. The CDR3 DNA reads as TGTGCCAGCAGTTACCCGGGACAGATCTATGGCTACACCTTC.

The chain couples TRBV6-5 to TRBJ2-7; 8 positions match TRBD2. Germline V lookup: CDR1 MNHEY, CDR2 SVGAGI. The J segment lost 5 bases and the V segment lost 6 bases, leaving 6 bases of the junction unmatched. The CDR3 has 13 amino acids. CDR3 sequence: CASRAGGTDEQYF. The CDR3, as DNA: TGTGCCAGCAGGGCGGGAGGAACGGACGAGCAGTACTTC.

This chain links TRBV2 with TRBJ1-6; the D gene is possibly TRBD1 (5 bases). CDR3 length: 12 residues. Germline V CDR1 and CDR2: SNHLY, FYNNEI. V was shortened by 1 base and J by 19 bases, with 14 bases between the two germline ends. CDR3 sequence: CASSEVRGRGHF. The CDR3 region has the DNA TGTGCCAGCAGTGAAGTTAGAGGTCGGGGGCACTTT.

This clone showed up just a few times. CDR3 nucleotide sequence: TGTGCCAGCAGCTCCACCGGGACAGGGTCATGGGAGCAGTACTTC. Translation gives CASSSTGTGSWEQYF. The chain has TRBV7-9 and TRBJ2-7; 9 nucleotides line up with TRBD1. The CDR3 covers 15 residues. V shed 4 bases and J 7 bases; nucleotides not matched to a gene: 11. Germline lookup yields CDR1 SEHNR and CDR2 FQNEAQ (reference sequence).